This TCR beta chain was recovered during a study of cytomegalovirus exposure and HLA in healthy donors (dated by TCRdb to the late 2010s). About the study as a whole: An earlier analysis of some 550 of the donors reported 250 to 300 Gb of sequence data and 117 million unique TCR beta sequences from 150 million to 200 million T cells. Both class I and class II loci were covered by HLA typing, at four-digit resolution. A later genetic analysis used genome-wide SNP genotypes for about 65% of the roughly 700 donors, treating that subset as a discovery cohort. Typing coverage differed by locus: A, B, C, DRB1 and DQB1 were typed in about 620-640 donors, DQA1 in 522, DPA1 in approximately 610, and DPB1 in about 450. Approximately 300 gigabases of sequencing data and roughly 80 million unique TCR sequences made up an early release that covered several hundred HLA-typed donors. Four to six DR-DQ haplotypes were handled as single units for association and clustering, since linkage in the cohort was strong. All discovery cohort repertoires had been generated on a single sequencing platform. Among about 410 genotyped donors of the cohort, an average of about 240,000 unique TCR beta nucleotide sequences was sequenced per donor, of which about 19% were non-productive. The study aimed to test whether cataloging public T cell receptors could reveal signatures of past pathogen exposure. Rather than using new phenotypic data, the later analysis identified candidate immune exposures from TCR beta sequences and from how often those sequences occurred across donors. To study patterns of TCR occurrence, a later analysis re-analyzed previously published TCR beta repertoires from around 660 donors and added high-resolution HLA genotyping. To decide whether each TCR beta V gene segment behaved as functional or pseudogenic, an earlier analysis of over 500 of the donors relied on high-throughput TCR beta sequencing. The T cell repertoires of 700 or so subjects were profiled by immunosequencing and related to cytomegalovirus serostatus. To predict cytomegalovirus infection status, the study combined high-throughput TCR immunosequencing, statistical association of individual TCRs with disease status, and machine learning. Of the roughly 400 genotyped donors, approximately 80% fell in the genetic ancestry cluster associated with self-reported Caucasian donors. In addition to the first cohort of 650 to 800 subjects, a separate validation cohort of some 120 different subjects was used. Donor age, sex, ethnicity and CMV serostatus were compiled alongside the repertoire data. Results and caveats for the whole study, not just this receptor: In a later analysis, the rate of TCR association differed among HLA loci, with DRB1 alleles having the most associated TCRs and HLA-C alleles having the fewest. According to a later analysis, parvovirus B19, influenza, CMV and Epstein-Barr virus appeared linked to several top co-occurrence clusters. A later analysis associated about 18,000 TCR beta sequences with specific HLA alleles at a false discovery rate of 0.05. A few of the identified cytomegalovirus-associated TCR beta chains were confirmed in vitro to be specific for cytomegalovirus antigens. Correlated functional status among segregating V segments might be attributable to linkage disequilibrium, but an unknown experimental factor could not be ruled out. In the study, about 150 TCR beta chains were listed as associated with cytomegalovirus. A later genetic analysis associated a missense DCLRE1C variant with V-gene and J-gene trimming of TCR beta chains, and an independent cohort replicated the association. Some IMGT-functional V segments, including TRBV6-2 and TRBV6-3, could not be distinguished by the 87-base-pair reads and were therefore excluded. Compared with the 666-donor mean, donors in an Asian-associated ancestry cluster had fewer N-insertions in productive TCRs, according to a later genetic analysis. Because HLA typing was missing for some donors at each locus, association tests included only the typed subset. Most TCR sequences were observed very rarely across donors, whereas some public TCRs were present in many individuals. The presence/absence analyses assumed that sequencing depth was roughly uniform across donors, and that assumption may not be true. A group of highly shared sequence variants was considered likely to be a technical artifact of the sequencing pipeline. The authors suggested that the approach could potentially be extended to other disease states and immunological phenotypes. When HLA alleles, especially DR and DQ, strongly co-occurred, attributing TCR associations to individual alleles was difficult. Cytomegalovirus status was reported to be diagnosed by the classifier with high specificity and sensitivity in both the original and validation cohorts. In a later analysis, HLA-associated TCR beta chains showed more clonal expansion and lower generation probabilities than non-associated chains that were equally common. Because counts were too low, about 17 rarely observed V segments, including chromosome 9 orphons, were excluded from the earlier analysis of 587 of the donors. Most CMV-associated TCR beta chains appeared to be HLA-restricted in a later analysis, and the HLA associations seemed to be driven largely by CMV exposure. The only immune exposure information available for the cohort was CMV serostatus. In an earlier analysis of more than 450 of the donors, most TCR beta V segments were observed in productive rearrangements about 90% or about 30% of the time, broadly matching IMGT annotations. A further reported finding was that TCR beta sequences accurately predicted the HLA-A and HLA-B alleles for most subjects in the first cohort. The cohort was sequenced for TCR beta chains only, and without alpha or paired-chain data the features that could be detected were limited.

The germline V gene supplies CDR1 SGHVS and CDR2 FQNEAQ. The CDR3 holds 14 amino acids from the cysteine to the phenylalanine. CDR3 DNA only is kept here, 42 bases in frame from base 1. The V and J ends are trimmed by 5 bases and 0 bases, leaving 10 bases between them. Receptor libraries were prepared by the immunoSEQ multiplex PCR assay. A mixture of 60 forward primers for TCR Vbeta segments and 13 reverse primers for TCR Jbeta segments was used in the multiplex PCR. The CDR3 region of rearranged TCR beta genes was amplified from genomic DNA by a multiplex PCR assay. Amplified TCR beta libraries were sequenced as 87-base-pair reads on the Illumina HiSeq System. Per the original workflow: A later analysis counted about 80 million unique TCR beta chains across the 650 to 800 repertoires, and some 11 million of these chains were shared by at least two donors. A nearest-neighbor algorithm error-corrected the raw reads and collapsed the reads into unique sequences, merging closely related sequences to remove PCR and sequencing errors. V, D and J gene segments were assigned by aligning CDR3 sequences to IMGT reference sequences. For a sequence to be retained, at least a six-nucleotide match to both a V gene segment and a J gene segment was required. A rearrangement was called productive if the CDR3 had no stop codons and remained in frame with V and J, and every other rearrangement was called non-productive. CDR3 was defined according to IMGT convention as the region running from the second conserved V-encoded cysteine to the conserved J-encoded phenylalanine. The earlier analysis of 587 of the donors excluded sequences that lacked an unambiguous match to a single V gene segment. An earlier analysis of fewer than 750 of the donors called V segments functional above 56.7% productive rearrangements and segregating when the between-donor standard deviation exceeded 5%. A statistical classification framework was built for diagnosing cytomegalovirus status from the catalog of TCR beta chain sequences. In a later analysis, TCR nucleotide sequences were compared against IMGT/GENE-DB human TR gene sequences so that V and J genes could be assigned. Using the TCRdist pipeline, a later analysis assigned CDR3 sequences along with most-parsimonious VDJ recombination scenarios. In a later analysis, every TCR beta chain was defined by the combination of its CDR3 amino acid sequence and its V-gene family, and reads without a unique V-gene family were dropped. To address suspected cross-contamination and a sequencing artifact, a later analysis removed 550 to 750 highly shared, low-generation-probability nucleotide sequences. For each public chain, a later analysis derived a clonal expansion index from normalized ranks of inferred template counts within each repertoire. In a later analysis, generation probabilities were computed using a VDJ recombination model fitted to out-of-frame rearrangements, and the results were checked against IGoR. Hypergeometric tests were used in a later analysis to score TCR-TCR, TCR-HLA and TCR-CMV co-occurrence, with a repertoire-size bias correction applied to the TCR pairs. To estimate false discovery rates, a later analysis permuted the HLA or CMV assignments 20 times. In a later analysis, co-occurring TCRs were grouped using DBSCAN, with TCRdist sequence similarity added in when clustering inside HLA-allele-positive subsets. Repertoires with fewer than 30,000 or more than 120,000 public chains, plus five repertoires with anomalous nucleotide sharing, were excluded from co-occurrence clustering. The immuneACCESS repertoire file appears here via TCRdb, limited to in-frame rearrangements. These files lack a portion of the clones; in checked studies, under half of the deficit traces to unresolved V genes, and the cause of the others is not known. V and J calls and clone size are those listed in that table; D and trimming were worked out from the DNA. The table for this sample lists 150,000 to 180,000 clones; 70% to 80% of them were counted only once. The ten largest make up roughly 7.7% of the sample.

The table lists this clone with a few counts. Its antigen is currently not known. Base qualities are not provided; no much larger clone lies one nucleotide away. The cohort comprised fewer than 750 healthy bone marrow donors. At the time of sampling, every cohort member was nominally healthy, though immune exposures that went unrecorded were likely present. The donor tested CMV seropositive, placing the donor among the 289 seropositive members of the cohort. A peripheral blood sample was collected from each donor, and TCR beta sequencing was performed on peripheral blood mononuclear cells. The Qiagen DNeasy Blood Extraction Kit was used to extract genomic DNA from the blood cell samples.

The material sequenced was PBMCs. The V and J segments used are TRBV7-8 and TRBJ2-5; TRBD2 could be the D gene, as 5 bases match. This TCR was sampled from a man aged 30 to 45 in good health and CMV-seropositive. The CDR3: CASSVPGYQETQYF. The DNA sequence follows: TGTGCCAGCAGCGTACCGGGATACCAAGAGACCCAGTACTTC.